The next 6 T cell receptor beta chains were all read from a single sample in a study of cytomegalovirus exposure and HLA in healthy donors. The table came from immunoSEQ multiplex PCR; TCRdb's copy has only in-frame clones and leaves some out. Of hundreds of thousands of clones listed, roughly 87% are singletons. Material: PBMCs. The receptors come from a young man in good health and CMV-seropositive.

V usage is TRBV27 and J usage is TRBJ2-1, with D possibly matching TRBD2 (5 bases). Between the trimmed V and J ends, which lost 3 bases and 5 bases, there was a span of 8 bases. The CDR3 runs 13 residues. The V gene's germline CDR1 is MNHEY and CDR2 SMNVEV (reference sequence). CDR3 residues: CASSFGSNNEQFF. The CDR3 DNA is TGTGCCAGCAGTTTTGGGAGTAACAATGAGCAGTTCTTC.

The V gene is TRBV5-6, the J gene TRBJ2-7; 13 nucleotides match TRBD2. Trimming took 4 bases from V and 3 from J; bases not matched to a gene: 13. The germline gives CDR1 SGHDT, CDR2 YYEEEE. This CDR3 region has 18 residues. CDR3 amino acids: CASSNGLAGVRYFYEQYF. The CDR3 nucleotides are TGTGCCAGCAGCAACGGACTAGCGGGAGTACGCTACTTCTACGAGCAGTACTTC.

This chain uses TRBV10-3 with TRBJ2-7; D possibly corresponds to TRBD2 (6 bases). Germline V gives CDR1 ENHRY, CDR2 SYGVKD. The CDR3 sequence is 16 residues long. Between the trimmed V and J ends, which lost 3 bases and 1 base, there was a span of 16 bases. CDR3 in amino acids: CAISDPGIRGSYEQYF. As DNA, the CDR3 is TGTGCCATCAGTGACCCAGGTATACGGGGGTCCTACGAGCAGTACTTC.

The chain carries TRBV10-3 and TRBJ2-1; 7 nucleotides match TRBD1. This CDR3 has 13 residues. The germline CDR1 and CDR2 sequences are ENHRY and SYGVKD. Trimming removed 10 bases from V and 5 bases from J; junction bases left unmatched: 8. CDR3 in DNA: TGTGCCACCATAAAGGGGGCGAACAATGAGCAGTTCTTC. Protein: CATIKGANNEQFF.

CDR3 sequence reads: CASSLQLGEAFF. The CDR3 DNA reads TGTGCCAGCAGTTTACAGCTGGGGGAGGCTTTCTTT. The chain carries TRBV5-4 and TRBJ1-1, with a tentative D call TRBD1 (5 bases). Trimming took 5 bases from V and 11 from J, leaving 16 bases between them. This CDR3 comprises 12 residues. Germline V lookup: CDR1 SGHNT, CDR2 YYREEE (reference sequence).

This rearrangement joins TRBV6-1 to TRBJ2-7, with D unresolved. The V end lost 3 bases, the J end lost 4 bases, and 4 bases lay between the germline ends. The germline V gene has CDR1 MNHNS and CDR2 SASEGT. This CDR3 region has 11 residues. CDR3 amino acids: CASSDQYEQYF. CDR3 in DNA: TGTGCCAGCAGTGACCAATACGAGCAGTACTTC.